Listed below are T cell receptor beta chains from one sample, sequenced in a study of Ad26.COV2.S vaccination and SARS-CoV-2 variants. TCRdb's table, derived via immunoSEQ multiplex PCR, lists solely in-frame clones and lacks some. Here the sample spans hundreds of thousands of clones, 89% being singletons. Sample: peripheral blood, taken in a trial of Ad26.COV2.S vaccine versus placebo. The source of these receptors is a person between 18 and 59 years old who received the Ad26.COV2.S COVID-19 vaccine or a placebo. CDR3s include the opening cysteine and the closing phenylalanine or tryptophan. The order of the fields is V gene, J gene, clone size, D gene, CDR3 DNA, CDR3 protein. D genes are given only for firm matches. Clone size is stated in some rows and not others, as once, few, many or a class when expanded.

v_gene: TRBV19
j_gene: TRBJ2-7
abundance: .
d_gene: .
CDR3nt: TGTGCCAGTAGTCTGGACGGAGCCGCCTACGAGCAGTACTTC
CDR3aa: CASSLDGAAYEQYF

v_gene: TRBV7-2
j_gene: TRBJ2-5
abundance: .
d_gene: .
CDR3nt: TGTGCCAGCAGCCAGCTGGAGACCCAGTACTTC
CDR3aa: CASSQLETQYF

v_gene: TRBV13
j_gene: TRBJ1-2
abundance: .
d_gene: TRBD1
CDR3nt: TGTGCCAGCAGTCTCCTCGCACCCGTCGGACAGGGGTATGTGGGCTACACCTTC
CDR3aa: CASSLLAPVGQGYVGYTF

v_gene: TRBV3-1/TRBV3-2
j_gene: TRBJ2-1
abundance: .
d_gene: .
CDR3nt: TGTGCCAGCAGCCTAGCAGGTTACAATGAGCAGTTCTTC
CDR3aa: CASSLAGYNEQFF

v_gene: TRBV28
j_gene: TRBJ2-5
abundance: .
d_gene: .
CDR3nt: TGTGCCGCCAGCAAGGGGGCACCCGGTAGCGGAGAGACCCAGTACTTC
CDR3aa: CAASKGAPGSGETQYF

v_gene: TRBV5-1
j_gene: TRBJ1-1
abundance: .
d_gene: .
CDR3nt: TGCGCCAGCAGCTTGTATACGGGGCCCACTGAAGCTTTCTTT
CDR3aa: CASSLYTGPTEAFF

v_gene: TRBV19
j_gene: TRBJ2-3
abundance: .
d_gene: TRBD1
CDR3nt: TGTGCCAGTAGTAAGGACAGGGTTCGCACAGATACGCAGTATTTT
CDR3aa: CASSKDRVRTDTQYF

v_gene: TRBV18
j_gene: TRBJ2-1
abundance: .
d_gene: .
CDR3nt: TGTGCCAGCTCACCGAGACTAAATTACAATGAGCAGTTCTTC
CDR3aa: CASSPRLNYNEQFF

v_gene: TRBV28
j_gene: TRBJ1-2
abundance: .
d_gene: .
CDR3nt: TGTGCCAGCAGGACCCTTTTGGGACCCGAGAGTTATGGCTACACCTTC
CDR3aa: CASRTLLGPESYGYTF

v_gene: TRBV30
j_gene: TRBJ1-6
abundance: .
d_gene: .
CDR3nt: TGTGCCTGGAGTGGTAATTCACCCCTCCACTTT
CDR3aa: CAWSGNSPLHF

v_gene: TRBV7-9
j_gene: TRBJ2-1
abundance: once
d_gene: .
CDR3nt: TGTGCCAGCAGCCGTCCTGGGGGGCTCCACAATGAGCAGTTCTTC
CDR3aa: CASSRPGGLHNEQFF

v_gene: TRBV3-1/TRBV3-2
j_gene: TRBJ1-1
abundance: few
d_gene: .
CDR3nt: TGTGCCAGCAGCCAAGAGCCCGGTTTGAAAGGGAACACTGAAGCTTTCTTT
CDR3aa: CASSQEPGLKGNTEAFF

v_gene: TRBV18
j_gene: TRBJ2-2
abundance: .
d_gene: .
CDR3nt: TGTGCCAGCTCCCGAGCAGGGGCCGCCCTCGTAGAGGCCGGGGAGCTGTTTTTT
CDR3aa: CASSRAGAALVEAGELFF

v_gene: TRBV9
j_gene: TRBJ2-5
abundance: .
d_gene: TRBD2
CDR3nt: TGTGCCAGCAGCGTAGCTTTGGGACTAGGTGAGACCCAGTACTTC
CDR3aa: CASSVALGLGETQYF

v_gene: TRBV5-4
j_gene: TRBJ2-7
abundance: .
d_gene: TRBD1
CDR3nt: TGTGCCAGCCGGAGACAGGGGGCAAGGGACGAGCAGTACTTC
CDR3aa: CASRRQGARDEQYF

v_gene: TRBV29-1
j_gene: TRBJ2-5
abundance: .
d_gene: TRBD1
CDR3nt: TGCAGCGTTGTAGCCAGGGGGGAGACCCAGTACTTC
CDR3aa: CSVVARGETQYF

v_gene: TRBV5-5
j_gene: TRBJ2-7
abundance: .
d_gene: TRBD2
CDR3nt: TGTGCCAGCAGCTTGGCCGGGACTAGCGGCTCCTACGAGCAGTACTTC
CDR3aa: CASSLAGTSGSYEQYF

v_gene: TRBV7-3
j_gene: TRBJ2-3
abundance: .
d_gene: .
CDR3nt: TGTGCCAGCAGCTTAGGGCCAGATACGCAGTATTTT
CDR3aa: CASSLGPDTQYF

v_gene: TRBV6-5
j_gene: TRBJ1-1
abundance: once
d_gene: .
CDR3nt: TGTGCCAGCAGTTACTCGGCAGGGAGGTCTGAAGCTTTCTTT
CDR3aa: CASSYSAGRSEAFF

v_gene: TRBV7-2
j_gene: TRBJ2-1
abundance: .
d_gene: TRBD2
CDR3nt: TGTGCCAGCAGGTCCTCTAGCGGGGGGGCCAGCAATGAGCAGTTCTTC
CDR3aa: CASRSSSGGASNEQFF

v_gene: TRBV25-1
j_gene: TRBJ2-3
abundance: .
d_gene: .
CDR3nt: TGTGCCAGCAGTTACGGGAGCCCCCCAGATACGCAGTATTTT
CDR3aa: CASSYGSPPDTQYF

v_gene: TRBV5-4
j_gene: TRBJ1-1
abundance: .
d_gene: .
CDR3nt: TGTGCCAGCAGATATGGGGGTTCAAGAGCTAACACTGAAGCTTTCTTT
CDR3aa: CASRYGGSRANTEAFF

v_gene: TRBV28
j_gene: TRBJ2-1
abundance: .
d_gene: .
CDR3nt: TGTGCCAGCAGTTCCCCAGGGCAGGGCGAGGGCAATGAGCAGTTCTTC
CDR3aa: CASSSPGQGEGNEQFF

v_gene: TRBV5-5
j_gene: TRBJ1-3
abundance: .
d_gene: .
CDR3nt: TGTGCCAGCAGCCCGCAAGGGTCCGTCTCTGGAAACACCATATATTTT
CDR3aa: CASSPQGSVSGNTIYF

v_gene: TRBV5-6
j_gene: TRBJ2-3
abundance: .
d_gene: .
CDR3nt: TGTGCCAGCAGCTTGTTATCGGTGACAGATACGCAGTATTTT
CDR3aa: CASSLLSVTDTQYF

v_gene: TRBV3-1/TRBV3-2
j_gene: TRBJ1-6
abundance: .
d_gene: .
CDR3nt: TGTGCCAGCAGCCAAGATCCCGTGGAGGGGAGTTGGCCCCTCCACTTT
CDR3aa: CASSQDPVEGSWPLHF

v_gene: TRBV5-6
j_gene: TRBJ2-5
abundance: .
d_gene: .
CDR3nt: TGTGCCAGCAGCTTACGACGGATGGAACAAGAGACCCAGTACTTC
CDR3aa: CASSLRRMEQETQYF

v_gene: TRBV6-2/TRBV6-3
j_gene: TRBJ1-6
abundance: .
d_gene: .
CDR3nt: TGTGCCAGCAGTTACCAAGGAGGACAGTCTTATAATTCACCCCTCCACTTT
CDR3aa: CASSYQGGQSYNSPLHF

v_gene: TRBV12-3/TRBV12-4
j_gene: TRBJ1-1
abundance: .
d_gene: TRBD1
CDR3nt: TGTGCCAGCAGACGGACAGGGGGGGTCGGAGCTTTCTTT
CDR3aa: CASRRTGGVGAFF

v_gene: TRBV19
j_gene: TRBJ2-2
abundance: .
d_gene: .
CDR3nt: TGTGCCAGTAGTATACCCCCCCGGGGCAGGGGGAGGACCGGGGAGCTGTTTTTT
CDR3aa: CASSIPPRGRGRTGELFF

v_gene: TRBV5-1
j_gene: TRBJ1-2
abundance: .
d_gene: .
CDR3nt: TGCGCCAGCAGCTTCGATATCTATGGCTACACCTTC
CDR3aa: CASSFDIYGYTF

v_gene: TRBV6-1
j_gene: TRBJ2-7
abundance: .
d_gene: TRBD1
CDR3nt: TGTGCCAGCAGTGAATTGCGGTTAGTCAGGGGGACATACGAGCAGTACTTC
CDR3aa: CASSELRLVRGTYEQYF

v_gene: TRBV7-3
j_gene: TRBJ2-3
abundance: .
d_gene: TRBD2
CDR3nt: TGTGCCAGCAGCTTAGCTAGCGGGGATAGCACAGATACGCAGTATTTT
CDR3aa: CASSLASGDSTDTQYF

v_gene: TRBV6-6
j_gene: TRBJ1-2
abundance: .
d_gene: .
CDR3nt: TGTGCCACCCTCTCGGCGGCCTACTATGGCTACACCTTC
CDR3aa: CATLSAAYYGYTF

v_gene: TRBV2
j_gene: TRBJ1-2
abundance: .
d_gene: .
CDR3nt: TGTGCCAGCAGTGAAGGACTCTTAAACTATGGCTACACCTTC
CDR3aa: CASSEGLLNYGYTF

v_gene: TRBV6-2/TRBV6-3
j_gene: TRBJ2-3
abundance: .
d_gene: TRBD2
CDR3nt: TGTGCCAGCAGTCCCCGGGCTAGCGGGAGGTTGGCAGATACGCAGTATTTT
CDR3aa: CASSPRASGRLADTQYF

v_gene: TRBV10-1
j_gene: TRBJ2-1
abundance: once
d_gene: TRBD2
CDR3nt: TGCGCCAGGCCGGGGACTAGCGGACACAATGAGCAGTTCTTC
CDR3aa: CARPGTSGHNEQFF

v_gene: TRBV6-5
j_gene: TRBJ1-5
abundance: .
d_gene: TRBD1
CDR3nt: TGTGCCAGCAGTTTCGACAGGGGTGGCAATCAGCCCCAGCATTTT
CDR3aa: CASSFDRGGNQPQHF

v_gene: TRBV13
j_gene: TRBJ2-3
abundance: once
d_gene: TRBD1
CDR3nt: TGTGCCAGCAGCGAGACAGGGGGTAGGACAGATACGCAGTATTTT
CDR3aa: CASSETGGRTDTQYF

v_gene: TRBV18
j_gene: TRBJ2-7
abundance: .
d_gene: TRBD1
CDR3nt: TGTGCCAGCTCACCGCGATACCAGGGGGCTAACGAGCAGTACTTC
CDR3aa: CASSPRYQGANEQYF

v_gene: TRBV28
j_gene: TRBJ1-4
abundance: .
d_gene: .
CDR3nt: TGTGCCAGCAGTTATCCGGGCCACAATGAAAAACTGTTTTTT
CDR3aa: CASSYPGHNEKLFF

v_gene: TRBV2
j_gene: TRBJ2-2
abundance: many
d_gene: .
CDR3nt: TGTGCCAGCAGCCGAGGGGGTCCGAACACCGGGGAGCTGTTTTTT
CDR3aa: CASSRGGPNTGELFF

v_gene: TRBV5-6
j_gene: TRBJ2-1
abundance: .
d_gene: TRBD1
CDR3nt: TGTGCCAGCAGCTTGGAATGGACAGGGTGGTCCTACAATGAGCAGTTCTTC
CDR3aa: CASSLEWTGWSYNEQFF

v_gene: TRBV4-2
j_gene: TRBJ1-2
abundance: few
d_gene: .
CDR3nt: TGTGCCAGCAGCCAGGGAAACTATGGCTACACCTTC
CDR3aa: CASSQGNYGYTF

v_gene: TRBV28
j_gene: TRBJ1-1
abundance: .
d_gene: .
CDR3nt: TGTGCCAGCAGTTTTCCAGGGAACACTGAAGCTTTCTTT
CDR3aa: CASSFPGNTEAFF

v_gene: TRBV7-8
j_gene: TRBJ1-2
abundance: .
d_gene: .
CDR3nt: TGTGCCAGCAGCTCCTCTTTTGTAGGGGACTATGGCTACACCTTC
CDR3aa: CASSSSFVGDYGYTF

v_gene: TRBV4-2
j_gene: TRBJ1-5
abundance: .
d_gene: .
CDR3nt: TGTGCCAGCAGCCAAGATCGGGCTAGGGCGAACAATCAGCCCCAGCATTTT
CDR3aa: CASSQDRARANNQPQHF

v_gene: TRBV5-3
j_gene: TRBJ2-1
abundance: once
d_gene: TRBD2
CDR3nt: TGTGCCAGAAGCGGCGTCAGCGGGAGGGCGCAGGGCAATGAGCAGTTCTTC
CDR3aa: CARSGVSGRAQGNEQFF